This paragraph covers one TCR beta chain sequence. This sample is drawn from a study of shared T cell receptors in the human thymus. Per germline, CDR1 SEHNR and CDR2 FQNEAQ (reference sequence). The CDR3 loop spans 14 amino acids. The ends lost 1 base at V and 10 bases at J; junction bases unmatched: 3. This table comes from immunoSEQ multiplex PCR, and its TCRdb copy is limited to in-frame clones, with some not included. The data contain about 660,000 clones, approximately 89% of them singletons. These same data were also listed under a study on human thymus T cells. That source reports: Corrective surgery for congenital heart defects was being performed on the healthy Finnish infants who were the donors. In corrective heart surgery, resections were taken, and these provided the thymus tissue. In unrelated individuals, thymic repertoires overlapped highly, according to related research.

This TCR was sampled from a boy under three years old with a congenital heart defect. Sequenced input: thymocytes. The J gene is TRBJ1-4, the V gene TRBV7-9; TRBD1 agrees at 10 bases. This chain's CDR3 is CASSLGQGAGKLFF. The CDR3 DNA reads as TGTGCCAGCAGCTTAGGACAGGGGGCCGGAAAACTGTTTTTT.